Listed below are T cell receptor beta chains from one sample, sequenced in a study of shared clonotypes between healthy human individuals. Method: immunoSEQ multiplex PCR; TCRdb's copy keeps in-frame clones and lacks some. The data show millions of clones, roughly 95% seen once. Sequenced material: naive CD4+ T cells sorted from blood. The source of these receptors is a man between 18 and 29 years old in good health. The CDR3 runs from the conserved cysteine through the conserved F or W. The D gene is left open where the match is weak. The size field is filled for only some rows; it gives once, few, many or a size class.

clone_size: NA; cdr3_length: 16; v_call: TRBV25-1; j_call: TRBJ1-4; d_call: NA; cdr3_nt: TGTGCCAGCAGCCAACCTAGGGGGGCAACTAATGAAAAACTGTTTTTT; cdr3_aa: CASSQPRGATNEKLFF
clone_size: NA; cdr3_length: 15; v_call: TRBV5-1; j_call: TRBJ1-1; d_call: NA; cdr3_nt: TGCGCCAGCAGCCTCAGGCTTGGGAGGGACACTGAAGCTTTCTTT; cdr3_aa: CASSLRLGRDTEAFF
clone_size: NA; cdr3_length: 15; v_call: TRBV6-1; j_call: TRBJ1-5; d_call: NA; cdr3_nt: TGTGCCAGCAGTGTCAATCGGCAGGGGAATCAGCCCCAGCATTTT; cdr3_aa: CASSVNRQGNQPQHF
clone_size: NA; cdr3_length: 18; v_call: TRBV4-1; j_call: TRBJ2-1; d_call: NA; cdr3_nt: TGCGCCAGCAGCCAAGAAGTGGGTCTAGCAAGCTCCTACAATGAGCAGTTCTTC; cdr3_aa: CASSQEVGLASSYNEQFF
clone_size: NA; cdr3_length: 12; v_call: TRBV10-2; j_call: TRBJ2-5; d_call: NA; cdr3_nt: TGCGCCAGCAGCCAGGCGGGGGAGACCCAGTACTTC; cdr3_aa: CASSQAGETQYF
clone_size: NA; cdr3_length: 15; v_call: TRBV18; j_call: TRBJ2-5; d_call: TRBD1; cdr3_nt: TGTGCCAGCTCACCCGGGACAGGGTGGTCAGAGACCCAGTACTTC; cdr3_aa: CASSPGTGWSETQYF
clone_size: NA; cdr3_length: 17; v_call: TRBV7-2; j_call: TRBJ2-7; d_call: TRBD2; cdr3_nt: TGTGCCAGCAGCTTAGACAACAGAAGGCTAGCGGGGGACGAGCAGTACTTC; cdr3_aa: CASSLDNRRLAGDEQYF
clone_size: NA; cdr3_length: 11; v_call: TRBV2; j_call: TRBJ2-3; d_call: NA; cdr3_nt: TGTGCCAGCATTTTGAGGGATACGCAGTATTTT; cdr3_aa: CASILRDTQYF
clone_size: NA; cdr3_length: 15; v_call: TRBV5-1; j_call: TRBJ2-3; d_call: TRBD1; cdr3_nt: TGCGCCAGCAGCTTCTACGACAGGGATGCAGATACGCAGTATTTT; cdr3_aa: CASSFYDRDADTQYF
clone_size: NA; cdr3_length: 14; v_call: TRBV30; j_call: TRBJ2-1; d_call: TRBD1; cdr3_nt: TGTGCCTGGTTAAGGGGGCATTCCTACAATGAGCAGTTCTTC; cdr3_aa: CAWLRGHSYNEQFF
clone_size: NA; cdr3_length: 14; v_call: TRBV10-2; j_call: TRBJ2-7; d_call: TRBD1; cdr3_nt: TGCGCCAGCAGTGGGGGACAGGGGATACACGAGCAGTACTTC; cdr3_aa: CASSGGQGIHEQYF
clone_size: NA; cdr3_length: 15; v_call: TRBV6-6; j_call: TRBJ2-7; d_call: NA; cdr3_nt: TGTGCCAGCAGTGAGAGCGGTTCAGGGTCCTACGAGCAGTACTTC; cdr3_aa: CASSESGSGSYEQYF
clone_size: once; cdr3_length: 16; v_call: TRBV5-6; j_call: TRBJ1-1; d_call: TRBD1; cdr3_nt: TGTGCCAGCAGTTTATTCCAGGGGGCTGAGGTCACTGAAGCTTTCTTT; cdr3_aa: CASSLFQGAEVTEAFF
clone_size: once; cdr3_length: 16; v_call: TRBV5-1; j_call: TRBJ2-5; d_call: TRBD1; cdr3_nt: TGCGCCAGCAGCTTTTCCGTAGGGGGCCTCCAAGAGACCCAGTACTTC; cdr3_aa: CASSFSVGGLQETQYF
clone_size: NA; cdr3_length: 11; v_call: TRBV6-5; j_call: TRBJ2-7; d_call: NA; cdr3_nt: TGTGCCAGCAGTCGCCCCGGCGAGCAGTACTTC; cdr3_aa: CASSRPGEQYF
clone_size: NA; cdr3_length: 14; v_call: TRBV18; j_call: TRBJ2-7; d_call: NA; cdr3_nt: TGTGCCAGCTCACGATGGACATCAACCTACGAGCAGTACTTC; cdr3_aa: CASSRWTSTYEQYF
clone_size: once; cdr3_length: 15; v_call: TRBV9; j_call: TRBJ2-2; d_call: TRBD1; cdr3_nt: TGTGCCAGCAGCGGGGACAGTGCCCCGACCGGGGAGCTGTTTTTT; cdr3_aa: CASSGDSAPTGELFF
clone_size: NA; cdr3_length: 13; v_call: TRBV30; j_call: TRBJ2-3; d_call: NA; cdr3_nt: TGTGCCTGGAGTTGGACGAGCACAGATACGCAGTATTTT; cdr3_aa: CAWSWTSTDTQYF
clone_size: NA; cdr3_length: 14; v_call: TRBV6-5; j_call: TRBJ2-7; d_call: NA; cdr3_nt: TGTGCCAGCAGTAAGGACGGACTCTCCTACGAGCAGTACTTC; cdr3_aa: CASSKDGLSYEQYF
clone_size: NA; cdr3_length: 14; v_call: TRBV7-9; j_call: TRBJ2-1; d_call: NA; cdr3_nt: TGTGCCAGCAGCTTTAAGGGGCTGGGCAATGAGCAGTTCTTC; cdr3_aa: CASSFKGLGNEQFF
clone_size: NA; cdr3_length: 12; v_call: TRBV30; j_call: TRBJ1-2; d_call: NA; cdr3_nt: TGTGCCTGGAGTGAGACCCTTGAGGGCTACACCTTC; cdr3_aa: CAWSETLEGYTF
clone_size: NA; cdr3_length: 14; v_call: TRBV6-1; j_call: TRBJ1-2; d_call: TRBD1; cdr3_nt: TGTGCCAGCAGTACCCAGACAGGGTACTATGGCTACACCTTC; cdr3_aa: CASSTQTGYYGYTF
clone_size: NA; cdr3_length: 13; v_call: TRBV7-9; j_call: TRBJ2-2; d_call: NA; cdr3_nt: TGTGCCAGCAGCCCACAGCTCACCGGGGAGCTGTTTTTT; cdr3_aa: CASSPQLTGELFF
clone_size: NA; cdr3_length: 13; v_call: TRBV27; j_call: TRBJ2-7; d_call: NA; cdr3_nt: TGTGCCAGCAGTTTATACGGGGCCGGCGAGCAGTACTTC; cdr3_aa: CASSLYGAGEQYF
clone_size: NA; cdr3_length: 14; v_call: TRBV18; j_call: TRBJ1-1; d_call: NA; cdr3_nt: TGTGCCAGCTCAACCACGATAGGGGAAACTGAAGCTTTCTTT; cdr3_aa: CASSTTIGETEAFF
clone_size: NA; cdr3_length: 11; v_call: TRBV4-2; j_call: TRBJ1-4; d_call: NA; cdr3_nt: TGTGCCAGCAGCCATCAGGATTCGCTGTTTTTT; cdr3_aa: CASSHQDSLFF
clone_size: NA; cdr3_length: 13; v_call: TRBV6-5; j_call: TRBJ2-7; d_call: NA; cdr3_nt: TGTGCCAGCAGTTATTCGACAGCCTCCGAGCAGTACTTC; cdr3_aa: CASSYSTASEQYF
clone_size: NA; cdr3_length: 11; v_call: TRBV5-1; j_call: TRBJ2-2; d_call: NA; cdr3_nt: TGCGCCAGCTCCACATCCGGGGAGCTGTTTTTT; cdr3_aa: CASSTSGELFF
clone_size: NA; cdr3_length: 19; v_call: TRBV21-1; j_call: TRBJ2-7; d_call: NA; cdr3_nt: TGTGCCAGCAGCCCGACCTTCAAGGTAACTAGCGGGTCCTCCTACGAGCAGTACTTC; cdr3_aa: CASSPTFKVTSGSSYEQYF
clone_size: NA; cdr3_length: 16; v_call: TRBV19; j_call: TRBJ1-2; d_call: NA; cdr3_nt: TGTGCCAGTACCACCCTCTCAGATTCTGGTCAGTATGGCTACACCTTC; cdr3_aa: CASTTLSDSGQYGYTF
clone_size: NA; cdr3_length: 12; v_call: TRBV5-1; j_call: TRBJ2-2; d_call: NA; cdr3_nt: TGCGCCAGCAGGGAGGGCACCGGGGAGCTGTTTTTT; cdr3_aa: CASREGTGELFF
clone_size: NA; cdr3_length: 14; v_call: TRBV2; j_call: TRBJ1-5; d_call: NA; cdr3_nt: TGTGCCAGCAGAGGGGACATTTTAAAGCAGCCCCAGCATTTT; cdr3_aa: CASRGDILKQPQHF
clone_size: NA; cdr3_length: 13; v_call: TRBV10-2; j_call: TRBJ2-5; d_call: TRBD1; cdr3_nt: TGCGCCAGCAGTGGACAGGGGGCTGAGACCCAGTACTTC; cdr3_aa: CASSGQGAETQYF
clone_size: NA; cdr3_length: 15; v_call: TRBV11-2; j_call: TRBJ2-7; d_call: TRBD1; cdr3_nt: TGTGCCAGCAGTTCAGTTAAAGGGACAGCCTACGAGCAGTACTTC; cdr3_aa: CASSSVKGTAYEQYF
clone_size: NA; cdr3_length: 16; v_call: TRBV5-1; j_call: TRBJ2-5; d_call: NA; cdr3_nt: TGCGCCAGCAGCTTAACAACCGCAGGAAAAGAAGAGACCCAGTACTTC; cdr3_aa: CASSLTTAGKEETQYF
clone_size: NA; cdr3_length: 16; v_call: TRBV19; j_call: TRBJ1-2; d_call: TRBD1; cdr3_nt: TGTGCCAGTAGTATACGGTACAGGGGTTCGTACTATGGCTACACCTTC; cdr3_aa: CASSIRYRGSYYGYTF
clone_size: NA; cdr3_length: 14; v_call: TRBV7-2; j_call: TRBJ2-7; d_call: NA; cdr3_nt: TGTGCCAGCAGCTTAGGAAGCGGGCCCTACGAGCAGTACTTC; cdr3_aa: CASSLGSGPYEQYF
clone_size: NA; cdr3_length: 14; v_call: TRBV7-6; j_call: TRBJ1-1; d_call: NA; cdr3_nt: TGTGCCAGCAGCCTAGCGGGTTTGAACACTGAAGCTTTCTTT; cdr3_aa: CASSLAGLNTEAFF
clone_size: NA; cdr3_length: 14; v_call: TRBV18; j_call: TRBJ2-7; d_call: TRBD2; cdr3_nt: TGTGCCAGCTCACAAGGGACTAGCATATACGAGCAGTACTTC; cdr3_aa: CASSQGTSIYEQYF
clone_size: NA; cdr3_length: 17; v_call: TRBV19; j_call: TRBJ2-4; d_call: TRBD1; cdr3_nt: TGTGCCAGTAGTAGAAAGGGACAGGCGATAGCCAAAAACATTCAGTACTTC; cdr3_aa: CASSRKGQAIAKNIQYF
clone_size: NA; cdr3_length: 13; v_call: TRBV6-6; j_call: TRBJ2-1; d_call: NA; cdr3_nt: TGTGCCAGCAGTTACTCGAGCGTCTATGAGCAGTTCTTC; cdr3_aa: CASSYSSVYEQFF